This T cell receptor (beta chain) appears in the sequencing data of a study of blood T cells in healthy people across ages. This clonotype was seen only a few times. Combining a sample-barcoded 5' primer with a J-beta primer mix, a second PCR ran for roughly 6 to 11 cycles. TCRdb reprocessed the 5' RACE reads with MiXCR, giving one entry per CDR3 protein. The table records about 970,000 distinct CDR3 sequences, roughly 47% of them present only once. CDR3 length: 15 amino acids. Deletions cut 3 bases from V and 2 bases from J, with 14 bases between. Germline-derived CDR1 and CDR2 are LGHNA and YNFKEQ. Sequenced sample: blood. This rearrangement joins TRBV4-2 to TRBJ2-7; D is perhaps TRBD1 (5 bases). The clonotype comes from a woman in her sixties in good health. CDR3 sequence (DNA): TGTGCCAGCAGCCAGCCAGGACAAAATCCCTACGAGCAGTACTTC. It codes for CASSQPGQNPYEQYF.